The rows below give T cell receptor beta chains drawn from one sample of a study of T cell changes during pregnancy in multiple sclerosis. Using immunoSEQ multiplex PCR, the repertoire was profiled, and TCRdb retains in-frame clones only, with some absent. The table has 30,000 to 45,000 clones, 91% seen once; the top ten hold around 0.47%. The material sequenced was CD4+ T cells from peripheral blood mononuclear cells, taken in the second trimester of pregnancy. All receptors derive from a female donor in good health, enrolled as a control in a pregnancy study. CDR3s include the opening cysteine and the closing phenylalanine or tryptophan. Each record gives: V gene, J gene, clone size, CDR3 protein. Expanded clones are given a class, and other clones once, few, many or no size at all.

TRBV7-9	TRBJ1-1	NA	CASSFQPRETEAFF
TRBV25-1	TRBJ1-1	once	CASSALTGSTEAFF
TRBV5-4	TRBJ2-3	NA	CASSLGGQGASTDTQYF
TRBV18	TRBJ2-7	NA	CASSPQFSGGDSTYEQYF
TRBV6-5	TRBJ2-1	NA	CASSSRTSGGANEQFF
TRBV11-3	TRBJ2-2	NA	CASSHRLRSGTGELFF
TRBV6-6	TRBJ2-7	NA	CASSTTGEGSYEQYF
TRBV7-8	TRBJ2-2	NA	CASSPDSRFTGELFF
TRBV5-1	TRBJ2-2	NA	CASSTGQGASGELFF
TRBV5-6	TRBJ1-5	NA	CASSLDRGNSNQPQHF
TRBV7-9	TRBJ1-2	once	CASSLRDTGYTF
TRBV20-1	TRBJ2-7	once	CSAWLADQQYF
TRBV11-2	TRBJ2-7	NA	CASSLESEQYF
TRBV27	TRBJ2-1	NA	CASSYQRGGDEQFF
TRBV11-1	TRBJ2-4	NA	CASKGGRVENIQYF
TRBV13	TRBJ1-2	NA	CASSVFPGDYGYTF
TRBV6-5	TRBJ2-2	NA	CASSHRVSGELFF
TRBV2	TRBJ1-2	once	CASSGDIVFYGYTF
TRBV29-1	TRBJ1-3	NA	CSVDLTGWGNTIYF
TRBV9	TRBJ2-7	NA	CASSVGNEATYEQYF
TRBV2	TRBJ2-3	NA	CASSYSSRPGLAGESTDTQYF
TRBV5-1	TRBJ1-3	NA	CASSFDGPTRSGNTIYF
TRBV6-5	TRBJ2-5	few	CASSSLAGAETQYF
TRBV5-1	TRBJ1-4	NA	CASSQQGAGEKLFF
TRBV2	TRBJ2-3	NA	CASRTGLAGDTQYF
TRBV19	TRBJ2-3	once	CASSTGTRWGTDTQYF
TRBV5-4	TRBJ2-1	NA	CASSLGGLAGGGEQFF
TRBV19	TRBJ1-2	NA	CASSLAPWSGYGYTF
TRBV10-1	TRBJ2-1	once	CASSNGPGNEQFF
TRBV5-1	TRBJ2-3	NA	CASSSQWSTDTQYF
TRBV7-8	TRBJ2-1	NA	CASSPGGGSYNEQFF
TRBV6-5	TRBJ1-2	NA	CASSYPGTGDYGYTF
TRBV11-2	TRBJ2-7	NA	CASSLDIGFPSYEQYF
TRBV2	TRBJ1-2	NA	CASSDDSRYGYTF
TRBV27	TRBJ2-3	once	CASRLGQITDTQYF
TRBV2	TRBJ1-1	NA	CASSLGAVDTEAFF
TRBV6-1	TRBJ2-7	NA	CASSPGTSGSYEQYF
TRBV6-4	TRBJ2-3	NA	CASSDGGATDTQYF
TRBV18	TRBJ1-2	few	CASSPVVDIQNGYTF
TRBV6-1	TRBJ1-3	NA	CATTQVHSGNTIYF
TRBV7-2	TRBJ1-4	few	CASSSHGGREKLFF
TRBV7-9	TRBJ2-7	NA	CASSSKGGRGEQYF
TRBV5-6	TRBJ1-4	NA	CASSLAGRANEKLFF
TRBV19	TRBJ1-2	NA	CASSIETGQRRNYGYTF
TRBV7-3	TRBJ2-5	NA	CASSLIVASETQYF
TRBV29-1	TRBJ2-5	NA	CSVLTGSETQYF
TRBV13	TRBJ1-2	NA	CASSLGHRGAGGYTF
TRBV5-1	TRBJ2-7	NA	CASSPQGNYEQYF
TRBV30	TRBJ2-1	NA	CAWSVRSGGEQFF
TRBV5-1	TRBJ1-6	NA	CASSKDRGGNSPLHF
TRBV7-7	TRBJ2-7	NA	CASSSAGGSDEQYF
TRBV19	TRBJ2-1	few	CASSIVAGVNNEQFF
TRBV15	TRBJ2-5	NA	CATSRVTGSETQYF
TRBV30	TRBJ1-6	NA	CAWTLTGQGTSPLHF
TRBV30	TRBJ2-7	NA	CAWSVLGRGGPEQYF
TRBV4-2	TRBJ2-7	NA	CASSQEASGAYEQYF
TRBV5-1	TRBJ2-1	once	CASSLLAENNEQFF
TRBV30	TRBJ1-1	NA	CAWSVEPGTEAFF
TRBV9	TRBJ1-2	NA	CASSFQDRVGGYTF